This T cell receptor beta chain derives from a study of blood T cell repertoires in COVID-19 (dated by TCRdb to about 2020). Concerning the study at large: Samples from collaborators originated in the United States, Italy and Spain and spanned both the acute and convalescent phases of COVID-19. The repertoires were made available in a free public database intended to serve as a resource for research on the immune response to SARS-CoV-2. Where available, HLA class I and class II types were taken from metadata supplied by the sample provider and were not determined by assay-based typing. Sample metadata almost always included a de-identified subject ID, COVID-19 status, age in years and sex. Subjects who had been exposed to COVID-19, were actively infected with it, or had recovered from it provided the deeply sampled blood TCRbeta repertoires that made up the dataset. Samples came from the ongoing ImmuneRACE study (first 160 participants) plus 1,254 subjects from 6 global collaborators. The material from the prospective study consisted of cDNA or gDNA derived from T cells, B-cell-depleted T cells, or PBMCs.

TCRbeta CDR3 regions were amplified from genomic DNA using the immunoSEQ Assay, a bias-controlled multiplex PCR. The authors processed their data as follows. The number of nucleated cells in each sample was estimated from the amplification of reference gene primers within the assay. To quantify the absolute abundance of each unique TCRbeta CDR3 rearrangement, sequence reads were collapsed and filtered. Productive Simpson clonality was computed per sample as the square root of Simpson's diversity index over productive rearrangements. TCRdb re-hosts the immuneACCESS table, in-frame sequences only. Its copies lack some clones; in the studies checked, an unresolved V gene accounts for under half of them, and the cause for the rest is not known. D and trimming were read from the DNA, whereas the V and J calls and clone size are those reported in that table. Within this sample are approximately 92,000 clones, with roughly 89% of them counted one time only. The ten largest clonotypes hold about 17% of the sample.

At one collaborating source in Seattle, patients were enrolled during active infection and were followed longitudinally through the course of disease. Collaborating institutions collected whole blood in K2EDTA tubes following their own protocols. For TCRbeta analysis, collaborator samples were shipped as frozen whole blood, as isolated PBMCs, or as DNA extracted from either sample type. Results the study describes overall, beyond this receptor: Clinical and demographic metadata were provided uncurated, with the amount varying by source and participant.

A note on this clone: The target of this receptor is not known. This likely came from a read error, as a far larger clone is one base away.

The CDR3 contains 13 residues, cysteine and phenylalanine counted. Here the CDR3 DNA is all that survives: 39 bases in frame from base 1. CDR1 and CDR2 are drawn from the germline V gene: MNHNS, SASEGT. Material: peripheral blood. This sequence uses TRBV6-1 and TRBJ1-5; TRBD1 is possibly the D segment (6 matching bases). The receptor's source is an older woman with COVID-19, enrolled during active disease. The CDR3 amino acid sequence is: CASCEDRREPQHF. The nucleotides read TGTGCCAGCTGTGAAGACAGGAGGGAGCCCCAGCATTTT.